This T cell receptor (beta chain) was documented in a study of blood T cell repertoires in COVID-19. Source study methods: Estimation of nucleated cell counts relied on the amplification of reference gene primers. Some clones are missing from TCRdb's copy, which holds only in-frame ones; the method was immunoSEQ multiplex PCR. The D gene and trimming were derived from the DNA, and the V and J assignments and clone size from that table. The table lists 85,000 to 90,000 clones, 75% to 90% of them singletons. The CDR3 covers 13 residues. Germline V lookup: CDR1 SQVTM, CDR2 ANQGSEA. Trimming shortened V by 6 bases and J by 2 bases, and 13 bases separated the two germline ends.

V is TRBV29-1 and J is TRBJ1-1; weak D call: TRBD1 (5 bases). Specimen: peripheral blood. The clonotype comes from a woman of 80 years or more with active or convalescent COVID-19. In DNA form, the CDR3 reads TGCAGCGTCATGACAGATCCAAACACTGAAGCTTTCTTT. Amino acids: CSVMTDPNTEAFF.